This T cell receptor (beta chain) comes out of a study of early T cells in non-severe SARS-CoV-2 infection. Study-level background: The chains were unpaired, and the sequenced material was bulk RNA from unsorted whole blood.

Each CDR3 protein gets one entry after TCRdb re-called the 5' RACE reads with MiXCR. The repertoire holds over 50,000 distinct CDR3 sequences, with just under 15% as singletons. The CDR3 runs to 14 residues. Trimming took off 10 bases at V and 2 bases at J, with 14 bases between the two ends. Germline CDR1 MGHDK, CDR2 SYGVNS. The sequence came from an adult who was a healthcare worker with PCR-confirmed SARS-CoV-2 infection or an uninfected control (not recorded which). Sample: whole blood, taken at baseline. The chain uses TRBV25-1 and TRBJ2-2; a weak D match, TRBD1 (5 bases). The CDR3 loop is CATTPDRNTGELFF. CDR3 nucleotide sequence: TGTGCCACTACGCCCGACAGAAACACCGGGGAGCTGTTTTTT.